The subject of this entry is one T cell receptor beta chain. Its antigen is currently unknown. V lost 1 base to trimming and J lost 8 bases; unmatched junction nucleotides: 7. Germline V gene lookup returns CDR1 LGHDT and CDR2 YNNKEL (reference sequence). The CDR3 is made up of 16 amino acids. TCRdb reprocessed the 5' RACE reads via MiXCR and lists one record per CDR3 protein. This table has around 200,000 distinct CDR3 sequences, roughly 27% appearing once. The entry originates in a study of T-cell memory formation after mild COVID-19. Study outcomes and limitations: Some SARS-CoV-2-responding clones were already detected in memory before infection.

The sequenced sample was PBMCs or a T cell subset sorted from them (not recorded which). This sequence was found in an adult woman who had mild COVID-19 (a few samples of this study predate the infection). Cell type and time point are not known. V usage is TRBV3-1 and J usage is TRBJ2-7; 14 bases agree with TRBD2. The CDR3, as DNA: TGTGCCAGCAGCCAAGCCCCGGGACTAGCGGGAGACAAGCAGTACTTC. Translation: CASSQAPGLAGDKQYF.